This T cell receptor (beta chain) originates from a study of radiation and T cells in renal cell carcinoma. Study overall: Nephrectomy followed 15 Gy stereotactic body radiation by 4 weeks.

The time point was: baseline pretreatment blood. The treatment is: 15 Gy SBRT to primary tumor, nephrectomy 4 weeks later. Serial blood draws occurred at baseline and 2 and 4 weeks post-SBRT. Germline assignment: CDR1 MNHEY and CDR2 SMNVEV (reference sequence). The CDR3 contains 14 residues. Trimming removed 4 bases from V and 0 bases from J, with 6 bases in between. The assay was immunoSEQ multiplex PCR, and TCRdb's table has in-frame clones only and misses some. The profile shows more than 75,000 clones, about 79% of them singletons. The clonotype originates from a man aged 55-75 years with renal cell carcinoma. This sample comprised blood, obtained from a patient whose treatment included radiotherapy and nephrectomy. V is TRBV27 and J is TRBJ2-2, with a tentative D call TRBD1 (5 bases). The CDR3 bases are TGTGCCAGCAGTTCAGGGACGAACACCGGGGAGCTGTTTTTT. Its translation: CASSSGTNTGELFF.